The 21 T cell receptor beta chains below all came from one sample that was sequenced in a study of naive and memory T cell subsets. The beta constant-region primer was an equimolar mix of two oligonucleotides covering TRBC1 and TRBC2. TCRdb analysed the UMI-ligation and nested PCR reads with MiXCR anew, one entry per CDR3 protein. Of about 85,000 distinct CDR3 sequences in the sample, about an eighth are singletons; the top ten hold 0.75% to 1%. Sequenced: central memory CD4+ T cells from blood. The receptors originated from a human donor in good health.

The V gene is TRBV7-9, the J gene TRBJ2-3, with a tentative D call TRBD2 (5 bases). The V end lost 5 bases, the J end lost 2 bases, and 11 bases lay between the germline ends. Germline assignment: CDR1 SEHNR and CDR2 FQNEAQ (reference sequence). The CDR3 sequence is 14 residues long. CDR3: CASSLRGATDTQYF. CDR3 nucleotides: TGTGCCAGCAGCCTCCGGGGTGCCACAGATACGCAGTATTTT.

Ten or more counts support this clonotype. The chain employs TRBV5-6 and TRBJ2-3; D gene unclear. This CDR3 spans 15 amino acids. The V end lost 4 bases, the J end lost 0 bases, and 12 bases lay between the germline ends. The V gene's germline CDR1 is SGHDT and CDR2 YYEEEE. In nucleotides, the CDR3 is TGTGCCAGCAGCCCAAGGCAGTCCAGCACAGATACGCAGTATTTT. Its translation is CASSPRQSSTDTQYF. Based on the CDR3 plus reference TRBV5-6 and TRBJ2-3, the full variable domain is DAGVTQSPTHLIKTRGQQVTLRCSPKSGHDTVSWYQQALGQGPQFIFQYYEEEERQRGNFPDRFSGHQFPNYSSELNVNALLLGDSALYLCASSPRQSSTDTQYFGPGTRLTVL.

This clonotype was counted a few times. J is TRBJ2-2 and V is TRBV12-3 or TRBV12-4; D gene unclear. With 2 bases removed from V and 1 base from J, the gap between germline ends came to 8 bases. This CDR3 has 15 residues. The DNA of the CDR3 is TGTGCCAGCAGTTTATTTGGGGTGAACACCGGGGAGCTGTTTTTT. As protein: CASSLFGVNTGELFF.

The J gene is TRBJ1-4, the V gene TRBV29-1; D is unclear. Between the trimmed V and J ends, which lost 2 bases and 7 bases, there was a span of 11 bases. The CDR3 has 13 residues. Germline CDR1 and CDR2: SQVTM and ANQGSEA. CDR3 loop: CSVEPTAGEKLFF. CDR3 DNA sequence: TGCAGCGTTGAACCCACGGCCGGTGAAAAACTGTTTTTT.

This clonotype was counted at least ten times. This CDR3 reads CSALTDYNQPQHF. The CDR3 DNA sequence: TGCAGTGCTCTTACAGACTACAATCAGCCCCAGCATTTT. The rearrangement joins TRBV20-1 to TRBJ1-5; D not resolved. CDR3 size: 13 residues. Per germline, CDR1 DFQATT and CDR2 SNEGSKA (reference sequence). V lost 5 bases and J 3 bases, leaving 11 bases between the germline ends.

This clonotype has just a few counts. This sequence joins TRBV6-5 and TRBJ2-7; weak D call: TRBD2 (5 bases). CDR3 length: 14 residues. V shed 5 bases and J shed 3 bases, with 14 bases lying between them. The germline V gene encodes CDR1 MNHEY and CDR2 SVGAGI. In DNA form, the CDR3 reads TGTGCCAGCAGTCGAACGCCGGGGAACTACGAGCAGTACTTC. This translates into CASSRTPGNYEQYF.

This chain connects TRBV24-1 to TRBJ2-7, with a weak D call TRBD1 (5 bases). V was trimmed by 4 bases and J by 4 bases, leaving 10 bases between them. Germline values: CDR1 KGHDR, CDR2 SFDVKD. CDR3 length: 13 amino acids. The chain's CDR3 is CATSEGDKYEQYF. CDR3 DNA: TGTGCCACCAGTGAAGGGGATAAGTACGAGCAGTACTTC.

The chain employs TRBV30 and TRBJ2-7; D possibly corresponds to TRBD2 (6 bases). V lost 4 bases to trimming and J lost 2 bases, with 9 bases between them. Germline V gene sequence: CDR1 GTSNPN, CDR2 SVGIG (reference sequence). The CDR3 is 12 amino acids. CDR3 in amino acids: CAWKGGTYEQYF. The DNA of the CDR3 is TGTGCCTGGAAGGGAGGAACCTACGAGCAGTACTTC.

This clonotype has just a few counts. The J gene is TRBJ1-2, the V gene TRBV25-1, with D possibly matching TRBD1 (6 bases). Germline V gives CDR1 MGHDK, CDR2 SYGVNS. This CDR3 comprises 16 residues. V was cut by 4 bases and J by 4 bases, with 19 bases left in between. CDR3 sequence: CASSATGQYLLYGYTF. The CDR3 bases are TGTGCCAGCAGTGCGACAGGACAATACCTCCTCTATGGCTACACCTTC.

This clonotype was counted only a few times. This rearrangement joins TRBV5-1 to TRBJ2-5, with TRBD2 matching 15 bases. Germline V CDR1 and CDR2: SGHRS, YFSETQ. This CDR3 region has 17 residues. The trim removed 5 bases at V and 5 bases at J, leaving 10 bases unmatched. The CDR3 DNA sequence: TGCGCCAGCAGACTAGCCGGGACTAGCGGGAGGATGGAGACCCAGTACTTC. Translating gives CASRLAGTSGRMETQYF.

Only a few counts were recorded for this clonotype. The chain links TRBV28 to TRBJ2-3; possibly TRBD2 for D (5 bases). The CDR3 contains 15 residues. Germline V lookup: CDR1 MDHEN, CDR2 SYDVKM. The V end lost 5 bases, the J end lost 4 bases, and 16 bases lay between the germline ends. CDR3 region: CASSGAVRAADTQYF. The CDR3 DNA sequence: TGTGCCAGCAGTGGAGCGGTGAGGGCGGCAGATACGCAGTATTTT.

The chain carries TRBV28 and TRBJ1-5; D may be TRBD1 (6 bases). Trimming removed 6 bases from V and 6 bases from J, with 12 bases in between. Looked up from germline, CDR1 is MDHEN and CDR2 is SYDVKM. The CDR3 has 13 amino acids. DNA for the CDR3: TGTGCCAGCAGGGGGGGCGGGAGTCAGCCCCAGCATTTT. It is translated as CASRGGGSQPQHF.

The genes are TRBV27 and TRBJ2-3; D ambiguous. The V end was cut by 5 bases, the J end by 4 bases, with 10 bases between. This CDR3 is 13 amino acids long. Germline CDR1 reads MNHEY; CDR2 reads SMNVEV (reference sequence). In nucleotides, the CDR3 is TGTGCCAGCAGTGTCCGTTCAGCAGATACGCAGTATTTT. Translated, it gives CASSVRSADTQYF.

This clonotype was detected many times. The J gene is TRBJ2-5, the V gene TRBV7-2; TRBD1 matches 7 bases. Trimming cost V 3 bases and J 4 bases; bases outside gene matches: 8. This CDR3 has 15 amino acids. Germline V lookup: CDR1 SGHTA, CDR2 FQGNSA. The CDR3 here is CASSLSQNRGETQYF. CDR3 nucleotides: TGTGCCAGCAGCTTGTCCCAAAACAGGGGAGAGACCCAGTACTTC.

This clonotype was detected many times. The gene calls are TRBV6-5 and TRBJ2-3; 14 bases fit TRBD2. Per germline, CDR1 MNHEY and CDR2 SVGAGI. The CDR3 sequence is 16 residues long. Unmatched junction bases numbered 6, after V lost 6 bases and J lost 4 bases. The CDR3 spells CASSRRLAGGPDTQYF. CDR3 nucleotide sequence: TGTGCCAGCAGCAGACGACTAGCGGGAGGGCCAGATACGCAGTATTTT.

J is TRBJ2-1 and V is TRBV5-4; D gene uncertain. From germline, CDR1 is SGHNT and CDR2 YYREEE (reference sequence). V dropped 1 base and J dropped 3 bases, with 2 bases sitting between them. CDR3 size: 12 residues. The CDR3: CASSLNYNEQFF. The CDR3 DNA sequence: TGTGCCAGCAGCTTGAACTACAATGAGCAGTTCTTC.

At least ten counts were recorded for this clonotype. The CDR3 here is CASSPPAGRTSLSLNEQFF. The CDR3 nucleotides read TGTGCCAGCAGCCCCCCGGCGGGCAGGACCTCCCTCTCCCTAAATGAGCAGTTCTTC. V usage is TRBV13 and J usage is TRBJ2-1; TRBD2 might be the D (5 bases). Germline CDR1 reads PRHDT; CDR2 reads FYEKMQ (reference sequence). The CDR3 is made up of 19 amino acids. V was clipped by 5 bases and J by 7 bases, with 30 bases between them.

This clonotype was seen a few times. V and J are TRBV28 and TRBJ1-2; D gene ambiguous. Germline CDR1 and CDR2: MDHEN and SYDVKM. V was clipped by 4 bases and J by 4 bases, with 4 bases between them. The CDR3 has 11 amino acids. CDR3 sequence reads: CASSCPYGYTF. The CDR3 DNA sequence: TGTGCCAGCAGTTGTCCCTATGGCTACACCTTC.

The table lists this clonotype with a few counts. The chain has TRBV20-1 and TRBJ2-7; 9 nucleotides align to TRBD1. Germline V CDR1 and CDR2: DFQATT, SNEGSKA (reference sequence). Losses at the gene ends were 3 bases for V and 2 bases for J; bases not matched to a gene: 5. CDR3 length equals 14 residues. Here the CDR3 DNA reads TGCAGTGCTAGTGTGGGACAGGGAACCTACGAGCAGTACTTC. Translation gives CSASVGQGTYEQYF.

This clonotype was picked up a small number of times. The J gene is TRBJ2-1, the V gene TRBV20-1, with D perhaps matching TRBD2 (5 bases). Trimming left V 6 bases short and J 0 bases short, with 21 bases between. Germline CDR1 and CDR2: DFQATT and SNEGSKA (reference sequence). CDR3 length: 17 amino acids. The DNA for the CDR3 is TGCAGTGCCTTGGTCGAGCAGGAGGCCCGCTCCTACAATGAGCAGTTCTTC. Translated: CSALVEQEARSYNEQFF.

This clonotype has a count of ten or more. The rearrangement joins TRBV20-1 to TRBJ2-1; 8 bases fit TRBD2. CDR1 is DFQATT and CDR2 is SNEGSKA in the germline V gene (reference sequence). The CDR3 loop spans 14 amino acids. V shed 4 bases and J 0 bases; nucleotides not matched to a gene: 2. The CDR3 sequence is CSAKLAGSYNEQFF. CDR3 bases: TGCAGTGCTAAGCTAGCGGGCTCCTACAATGAGCAGTTCTTC.